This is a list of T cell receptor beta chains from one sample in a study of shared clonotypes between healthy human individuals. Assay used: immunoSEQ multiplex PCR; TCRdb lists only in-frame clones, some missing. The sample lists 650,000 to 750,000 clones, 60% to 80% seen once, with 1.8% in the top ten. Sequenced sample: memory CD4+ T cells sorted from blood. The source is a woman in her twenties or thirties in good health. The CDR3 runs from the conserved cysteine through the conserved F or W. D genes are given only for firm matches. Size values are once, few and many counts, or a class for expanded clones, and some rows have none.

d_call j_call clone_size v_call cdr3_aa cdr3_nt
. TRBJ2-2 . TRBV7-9 CASSSHVEGVGTGELFF TGTGCCAGCAGCTCCCACGTGGAGGGAGTCGGCACCGGGGAGCTGTTTTTT
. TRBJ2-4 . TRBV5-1 CASSDGVEIDIQYF TGCGCCAGCAGCGACGGGGTTGAAATCGACATTCAGTACTTC
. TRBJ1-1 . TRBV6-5 CASSYSVYRAAEAFF TGTGCCAGCAGTTACTCCGTATACAGGGCCGCTGAAGCTTTCTTT
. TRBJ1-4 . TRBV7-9 CASSLGLSAKEKLFF TGTGCCAGCAGCTTAGGGCTTTCCGCCAAGGAAAAACTGTTTTTT
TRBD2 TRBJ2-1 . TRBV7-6 CASSRWTSGAYNEQFF TGTGCCAGCAGCCGATGGACTAGCGGGGCGTACAATGAGCAGTTCTTC
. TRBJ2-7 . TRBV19 CASSISGSVYEQYF TGTGCCAGTAGTATATCCGGGAGTGTCTACGAGCAGTACTTC
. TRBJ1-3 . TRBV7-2 CASSPGTRGNTIYF TGTGCCAGCAGCCCCGGGACCCGGGGGAACACCATATATTTT
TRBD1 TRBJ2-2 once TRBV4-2 CASSQETGGYSGELFF TGTGCCAGCAGCCAGGAGACAGGGGGGTATTCCGGGGAGCTGTTTTTT
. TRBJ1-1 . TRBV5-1 CASRQTMNTEAFF TGCGCCAGTAGACAGACCATGAACACTGAAGCTTTCTTT
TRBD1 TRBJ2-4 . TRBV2 CASSRDSKNIQYF TGTGCCAGCAGCCGGGACAGCAAAAACATTCAGTACTTC
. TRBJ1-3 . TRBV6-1 CASSEGVRAGNTIYF TGTGCCAGCAGTGAAGGGGTGAGGGCTGGAAACACCATATATTTT
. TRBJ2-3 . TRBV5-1 CASSPGDTISTDTQYF TGCGCCAGCAGCCCGGGGGACACGATATCAACAGATACGCAGTATTTT
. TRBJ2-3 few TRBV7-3 CASSPDYLTDTQYF TGTGCCAGCAGCCCGGACTACCTCACAGATACGCAGTATTTT
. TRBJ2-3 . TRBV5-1 CASSALGQRTDTQYF TGCGCCAGCAGCGCGTTAGGACAGCGCACAGATACGCAGTATTTT
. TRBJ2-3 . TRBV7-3 CASSSPGDTQYF TGTGCCAGCAGCTCCCCAGGAGATACGCAGTATTTT
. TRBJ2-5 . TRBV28 CASSFGFVQETQYF TGTGCCAGCAGTTTTGGATTTGTCCAAGAGACCCAGTACTTC
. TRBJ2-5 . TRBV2 CASSERRETQYF TGTGCCAGCAGTGAACGTCGTGAGACCCAGTACTTC